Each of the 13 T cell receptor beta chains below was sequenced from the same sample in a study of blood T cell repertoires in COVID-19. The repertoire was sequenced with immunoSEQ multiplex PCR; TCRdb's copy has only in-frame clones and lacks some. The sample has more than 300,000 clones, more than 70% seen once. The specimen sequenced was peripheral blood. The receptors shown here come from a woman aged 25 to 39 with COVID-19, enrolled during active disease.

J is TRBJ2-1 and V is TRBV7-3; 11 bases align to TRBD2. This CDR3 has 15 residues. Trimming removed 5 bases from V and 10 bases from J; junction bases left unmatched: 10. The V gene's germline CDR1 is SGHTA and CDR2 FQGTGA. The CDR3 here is CASSQRLAGIEEQFF. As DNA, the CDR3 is TGTGCCAGCAGCCAACGACTAGCGGGAATTGAGGAGCAGTTCTTC. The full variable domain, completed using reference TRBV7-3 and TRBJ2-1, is GAGVSQTPSNKVTEKGKYVELRCDPISGHTALYWYRQSLGQGPEFLIYFQGTGAADDSGLPNDRFFAVRPEGSVSTLKIQRTERGDSAVYLCASSQRLAGIEEQFFGPGTRLTVL.

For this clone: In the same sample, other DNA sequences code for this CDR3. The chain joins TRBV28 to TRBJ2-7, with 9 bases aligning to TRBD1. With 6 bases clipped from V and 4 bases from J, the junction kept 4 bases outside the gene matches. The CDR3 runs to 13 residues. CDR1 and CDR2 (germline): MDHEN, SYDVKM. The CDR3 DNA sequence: TGTGCCAGCAGCCTAGGACAGGGGTACGAGCAGTACTTC. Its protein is CASSLGQGYEQYF.

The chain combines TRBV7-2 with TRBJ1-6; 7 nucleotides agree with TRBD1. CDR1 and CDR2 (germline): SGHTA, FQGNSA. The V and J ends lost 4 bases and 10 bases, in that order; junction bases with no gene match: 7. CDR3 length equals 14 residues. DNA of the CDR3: TGTGCCAGCAGCTCCCGACAGGGCGGATCACCCCTCCACTTT. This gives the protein CASSSRQGGSPLHF.

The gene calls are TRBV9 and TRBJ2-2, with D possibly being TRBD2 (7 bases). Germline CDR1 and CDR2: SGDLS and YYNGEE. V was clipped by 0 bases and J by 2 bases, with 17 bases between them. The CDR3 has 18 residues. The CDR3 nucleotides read TGTGCCAGCAGCGTAGCACGGGGGCGGGAGATTAACACCGGGGAGCTGTTTTTT. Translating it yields CASSVARGREINTGELFF.

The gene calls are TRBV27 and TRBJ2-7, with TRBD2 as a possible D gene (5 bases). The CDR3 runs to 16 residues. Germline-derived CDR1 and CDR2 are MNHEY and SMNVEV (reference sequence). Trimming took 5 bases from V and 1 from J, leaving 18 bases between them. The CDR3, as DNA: TGTGCCAGCAGTCCCGGGGTAACGGGTGAGTCCTACGAGCAGTACTTC. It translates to CASSPGVTGESYEQYF.

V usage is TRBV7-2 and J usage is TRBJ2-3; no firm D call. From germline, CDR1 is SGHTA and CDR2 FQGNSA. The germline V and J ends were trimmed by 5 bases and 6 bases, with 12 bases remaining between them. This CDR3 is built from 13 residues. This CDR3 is CASSRPLADTQYF. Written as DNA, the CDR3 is TGTGCCAGCAGCCGCCCACTCGCTGATACGCAGTATTTT.

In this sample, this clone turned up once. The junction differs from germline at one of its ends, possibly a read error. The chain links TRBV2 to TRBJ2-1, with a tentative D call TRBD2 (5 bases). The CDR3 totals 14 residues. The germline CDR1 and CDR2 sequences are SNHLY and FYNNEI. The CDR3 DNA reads TGTGCCAGCAGTTTTTACCCTAGCTACCATGAGCAGTTCTTC. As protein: CASSFYPSYHEQFF.

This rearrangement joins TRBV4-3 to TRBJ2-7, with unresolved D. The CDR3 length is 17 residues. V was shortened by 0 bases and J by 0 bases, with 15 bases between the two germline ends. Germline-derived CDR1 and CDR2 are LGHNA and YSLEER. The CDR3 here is CASSQDVRIDASYEQYF. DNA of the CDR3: TGCGCCAGCAGCCAAGATGTGAGGATTGACGCCTCCTACGAGCAGTACTTC.

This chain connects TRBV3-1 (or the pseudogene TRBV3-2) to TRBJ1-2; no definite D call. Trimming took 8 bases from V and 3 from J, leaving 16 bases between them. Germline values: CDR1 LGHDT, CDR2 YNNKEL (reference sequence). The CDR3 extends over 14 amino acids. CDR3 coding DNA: TGTGCCAGCGGGAACGTAGGGAGGGACTATGGCTACACCTTC. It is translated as CASGNVGRDYGYTF.

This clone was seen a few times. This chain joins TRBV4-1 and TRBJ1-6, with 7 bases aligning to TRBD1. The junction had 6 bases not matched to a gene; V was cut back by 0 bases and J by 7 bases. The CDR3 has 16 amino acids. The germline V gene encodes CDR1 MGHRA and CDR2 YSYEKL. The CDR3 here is CASSQDVDRVNSPLHF. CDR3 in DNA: TGCGCCAGCAGCCAAGACGTCGACAGGGTAAATTCACCCCTCCACTTT.

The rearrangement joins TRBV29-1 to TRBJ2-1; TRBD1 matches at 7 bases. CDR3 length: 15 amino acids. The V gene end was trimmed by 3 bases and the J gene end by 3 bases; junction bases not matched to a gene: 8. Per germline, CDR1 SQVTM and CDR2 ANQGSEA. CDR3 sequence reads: CSVEDRDSFYNEQFF. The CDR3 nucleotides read TGCAGCGTTGAGGACCGGGACAGTTTCTACAATGAGCAGTTCTTC.

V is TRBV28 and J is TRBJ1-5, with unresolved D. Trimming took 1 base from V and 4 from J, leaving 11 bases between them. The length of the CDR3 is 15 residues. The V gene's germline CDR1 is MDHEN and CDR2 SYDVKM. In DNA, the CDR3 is TGTGCCAGCAGTTTATCATATCGGGAGAATCAGCCCCAGCATTTT. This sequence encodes CASSLSYRENQPQHF.

The CDR3 here is CASSLQPGPPFEQYF. The DNA for the CDR3 is TGTGCCAGCAGTTTACAGCCAGGCCCCCCTTTCGAGCAGTACTTC. The chain combines TRBV28 with TRBJ2-7; D remains unclear. Germline V lookup: CDR1 MDHEN, CDR2 SYDVKM. V shed 2 bases and J shed 6 bases, with 17 bases lying between them. The CDR3 length is 15 residues. Variable domain in full (rest from reference TRBV28 and TRBJ2-7): DVKVTQSSRYLVKRTGEKVFLECVQDMDHENMFWYRQDPGLGLRLIYFSYDVKMKEKGDIPEGYSVSREKKERFSLILESASTNQTSMYLCASSLQPGPPFEQYFGPGTRLTVT.